Following are 28 T cell receptor beta chains from one sample sequenced in a study of T cells in Graves' hyperthyroidism and ophthalmopathy. TCR beta CDR3 regions were amplified from RNA transcripts. The HTBI primer set drove a first-round RT-PCR of the TCR CDR3. TCRdb reprocessed the multiplex PCR reads with MiXCR, giving one entry per CDR3 protein. This table has 500,000 to 600,000 distinct CDR3 sequences, around 20% appearing once. The specimen was blood. The receptors were gathered from a man aged 35 to 55 with Graves' ophthalmopathy.

The chain carries TRBV20-1 and TRBJ1-2; 11 nucleotides align to TRBD1. V lost 6 bases to trimming and J lost 8 bases; unmatched junction nucleotides: 8. CDR1 and CDR2 (germline): DFQATT, SNEGSKA (reference sequence). The CDR3 totals 13 residues. This CDR3 is CSAEDRGQRGYTF. As DNA, the CDR3 is TGCAGTGCAGAGGACAGGGGGCAACGGGGCTACACCTTC.

The chain uses TRBV13 and TRBJ2-7; D tentatively reads TRBD1 or TRBD2 (5 bases each). V gave up 4 bases and J gave up 3 bases, with 16 bases separating them. In germline, CDR1 is PRHDT, CDR2 FYEKMQ (reference sequence). There are 15 residues in the CDR3. For the CDR3, the DNA is TGTGCCAGCAGCTCAGGGAGTCCCAGACACTACGAGCAGTACTTC. This encodes CASSSGSPRHYEQYF.

The chain carries TRBV5-5 and TRBJ1-1, with no clear D. This CDR3 region has 14 residues. Germline CDR1 reads SGHKS; CDR2 reads YYEKEE (reference sequence). Trimming stripped 0 bases from V and 0 bases from J, with 6 bases between. CDR3 sequence reads: CASSLVTVNTEAFF. CDR3 nucleotide sequence: TGTGCCAGCAGCTTGGTCACGGTGAACACTGAAGCTTTCTTT.

This clonotype has a count of ten or more. V usage is TRBV6-2 or TRBV6-3 and J usage is TRBJ2-7, with D perhaps matching TRBD2 (6 bases). V was clipped by 3 bases and J by 6 bases, with 12 bases between them. Per germline, CDR1 MNHEY and CDR2 SVGEGT. The CDR3 covers 13 residues. This CDR3 is CASSYAGFSEQYF. In DNA form, the CDR3 reads TGTGCCAGCAGTTATGCGGGGTTCAGCGAGCAGTACTTC.

This clonotype was seen once. One end of the junction does not line up with germline, which may come from a read error. V and J are TRBV5-1 and TRBJ2-5; D is perhaps TRBD1 (6 bases). The CDR3 runs to 14 residues. CDR1 and CDR2 (germline): SGHRS, YFSETQ. CDR3 loop: CACSFFDRIETQYF. Here the CDR3 DNA reads TGCGCCTGCAGCTTCTTCGACAGGATTGAGACCCAGTACTTC.

The chain combines TRBV6-1 with TRBJ1-1; 10 nucleotides match TRBD1. The trim removed 5 bases at V and 2 bases at J, leaving 5 bases unmatched. This CDR3 is 15 amino acids long. CDR1 is MNHNS and CDR2 is SASEGT in the germline V gene. CDR3 nucleotide sequence: TGTGCCAGCAGTATAGGACAGGGGGTTAACACTGAAGCTTTCTTT. The encoded protein is CASSIGQGVNTEAFF.

This clonotype appeared many times. The chain couples TRBV27 to TRBJ2-5, with 8 bases identical to TRBD2. J gave up 5 bases and V 0 bases, and 8 bases lay outside the gene matches. The CDR3 contains 16 residues. Germline-derived CDR1 and CDR2 are MNHEY and SMNVEV (reference sequence). Written as DNA, the CDR3 is TGTGCCAGCAGTTTATCGCCTGCGGGAGGAGGCGAGACCCAGTACTTC. Translation gives CASSLSPAGGGETQYF.

A note on this clonotype: This may stem from a read error, because a much larger clone lies one nucleotide away. CDR3 sequence reads: CAGSSSARTGLNSPLHF. The CDR3 nucleotides are TGCGCCGGCAGCTCGTCCGCCAGGACAGGTCTAAATTCACCCCTCCACTTT. This chain joins TRBV5-1 and TRBJ1-6, with 7 bases fitting TRBD1. This CDR3 spans 17 amino acids. The germline V gene encodes CDR1 SGHRS and CDR2 YFSETQ.

There are many counts of this clonotype. The chain combines TRBV2 with TRBJ2-1; 9 bases match TRBD1. The V and J ends lost 7 bases and 8 bases, in that order; junction bases with no gene match: 9. CDR1 and CDR2 (germline): SNHLY, FYNNEI. There are 14 residues in the CDR3. As DNA, the CDR3 is TGTGCCAGCATCTTGGGACAGGGAAGGGATGAGCAGTTCTTC. Protein product: CASILGQGRDEQFF.

This clonotype was picked up a small number of times. This chain connects TRBV28 to TRBJ2-1, with D perhaps TRBD1 (5 bases). CDR1 and CDR2 from the germline V gene are MDHEN and SYDVKM. The CDR3 is 16 amino acids. The V end was cut by 4 bases, the J end by 0 bases, with 13 bases between. This CDR3 is CASSSVTVSSYNEQFF. The DNA of the CDR3 is TGTGCCAGCAGTTCGGTGACAGTGAGCTCCTACAATGAGCAGTTCTTC.

This clonotype was recorded at least ten times. The chain is built from TRBV2 and TRBJ2-5, with no clear D. Trimming took 2 bases from V and 2 from J, leaving 9 bases between them. Per the germline V gene, CDR1 is SNHLY and CDR2 is FYNNEI. The CDR3 length is 14 residues. CDR3 in DNA: TGTGCCAGCAGTGAACGGCGAGTTCAAGAGACCCAGTACTTC. Translated: CASSERRVQETQYF.

This clonotype has at least ten counts. J is TRBJ1-2 and V is TRBV2, with D maybe TRBD1 (6 bases). The germline gives CDR1 SNHLY, CDR2 FYNNEI. The CDR3 sequence is 13 residues long. The germline V and J ends were trimmed by 2 bases and 4 bases, with 8 bases remaining between them. CDR3 DNA: TGTGCCAGCAGTGAATCGGACAGCTATGGCTACACCTTC. This codes for CASSESDSYGYTF. The full variable domain, completed using reference TRBV2 and TRBJ1-2, is EPEVTQTPSHQVTQMGQEVILRCVPISNHLYFYWYRQILGQKVEFLVSFYNNEISEKSEIFDDQFSVERPDGSNFTLKIRSTKLEDSAMYFCASSESDSYGYTFGSGTRLTVV.

The chain has TRBV18 and TRBJ1-1; 7 nucleotides match TRBD1. Germline loops: CDR1 KGHSH, CDR2 LQKENI. The length of the CDR3 is 15 residues. J was trimmed by 3 bases and V by 1 base; bases with no gene match: 5. CDR3 sequence reads: CASSPRAGGDTEAFF. The CDR3 DNA is TGTGCCAGCTCACCACGGGCAGGGGGAGACACTGAAGCTTTCTTT.

The chain employs TRBV12-3 or TRBV12-4 and TRBJ2-5; 15 positions agree with TRBD2. With V trimmed by 6 bases and J by 5 bases, 10 bases remained unmatched. The CDR3 loop spans 17 amino acids. CDR3 DNA: TGTGCCAGCAGCCCGGGACTAGCGGGGGGCGTTCGGGAGACCCAGTACTTC. This gives the protein CASSPGLAGGVRETQYF.

This clonotype occurred many times. The chain links TRBV5-1 to TRBJ2-3; TRBD1 is a possible D gene (6 bases). The germline V and J ends were trimmed by 5 bases and 2 bases, with 18 bases remaining between them. The CDR3 spans 16 residues. Germline V gene sequence: CDR1 SGHRS, CDR2 YFSETQ. The CDR3 DNA reads as TGCGCCAGCAGTCCGCTCCCTGGACAGAACACAGATACGCAGTATTTT. This sequence encodes CASSPLPGQNTDTQYF. The variable domain in full, completed from reference TRBV5-1 and TRBJ2-3, reads KAGVTQTPRYLIKTRGQQVTLSCSPISGHRSVSWYQQTPGQGLQFLFEYFSETQRNKGNFPGRFSGRQFSNSRSEMNVSTLELGDSALYLCASSPLPGQNTDTQYFGPGTRLTVL.

This clonotype was observed at least ten times. V and J are TRBV6-2 or TRBV6-3 and TRBJ2-1; 9 bases fit TRBD1. Germline assignment: CDR1 MNHEY and CDR2 SVGEGT. This CDR3 is built from 13 residues. Trimming took 8 bases from V and 4 from J; bases not matched to a gene: 3. The CDR3 spells CASRQGGYNEQFF. In DNA form, the CDR3 reads TGTGCCAGCCGACAGGGGGGGTACAATGAGCAGTTCTTC.

The chain has TRBV19 and TRBJ2-7, with 9 bases matching TRBD1. The CDR3 is 14 amino acids. From germline, CDR1 is LNHDA and CDR2 SQIVND (reference sequence). V was pared by 7 bases and J by 2 bases, with 6 bases of the junction left unmatched. The CDR3 reads CASNPGTGTYEQYF. Written as DNA, the CDR3 is TGTGCCAGTAACCCCGGGACAGGGACCTACGAGCAGTACTTC.

This clonotype appeared a few times. The chain carries TRBV6-5 and TRBJ2-3; no clear D. This CDR3 is 13 amino acids long. V lost 2 bases to trimming and J lost 3 bases, with 6 bases between them. Looked up from germline, CDR1 is MNHEY and CDR2 is SVGAGI. The CDR3 here is CASSYPGTDTQYF. The CDR3 DNA is TGTGCCAGCAGTTACCCAGGAACAGATACGCAGTATTTT.

The rearrangement uses TRBV29-1 and TRBJ2-7; TRBD2 matches 7 bases. The germline V gene encodes CDR1 SQVTM and CDR2 ANQGSEA. Trimming removed 7 bases from V and 3 bases from J; junction bases left unmatched: 15. This CDR3 is 15 amino acids long. The CDR3 coding sequence is TGCAGCGCTGGGGGTAGCGGGTCTGCTTACTACGAGCAGTACTTC. This translates into CSAGGSGSAYYEQYF.

In its sample, this clonotype was seen many times. The chain joins TRBV7-3 to TRBJ1-1; 7 bases are shared with TRBD1. With V trimmed by 5 bases and J by 5 bases, 5 bases remained unmatched. Germline V lookup: CDR1 SGHTA, CDR2 FQGTGA. The length of the CDR3 is 13 residues. The CDR3 loop is CASSASGGTEAFF. For the CDR3, the DNA is TGTGCCAGCAGCGCCTCAGGGGGAACTGAAGCTTTCTTT.

This clonotype was counted at least ten times. J is TRBJ2-7 and V is TRBV6-1; D remains unclear. Germline V gene lookup returns CDR1 MNHNS and CDR2 SASEGT. This CDR3 spans 12 amino acids. V was pared by 5 bases and J by 5 bases, with 10 bases between. CDR3 protein: CASSSLDNEQYF. The DNA for the CDR3 is TGTGCCAGCAGTTCCCTCGACAACGAGCAGTACTTC.

With respect to this clonotype: One end of the junction fails to match germline, which may point to a read error. The V gene is TRBV5-1, the J gene TRBJ2-3, with 10 bases matching TRBD2. The length of the CDR3 is 16 residues. The germline V gene has CDR1 SGHRS and CDR2 YFSETQ. CDR3 nucleotide sequence: TGTGCCAGCAGCTTGCGGCTAGCGGGGGAGGTAGATACGCAGTATTTT. Translating gives CASSLRLAGEVDTQYF.

In its sample, this clonotype was seen many times. This chain joins TRBV3-1 and TRBJ2-5, with D perhaps being TRBD1 or TRBD2 (5 bases each). Trimming took off 4 bases at V and 0 bases at J, with 12 bases between the two ends. The CDR3 length is 15 residues. Germline V lookup: CDR1 LGHDT, CDR2 YNNKEL (reference sequence). CDR3 loop: CASSPRDGHQETQYF. The CDR3 DNA reads as TGTGCCAGCAGCCCCAGGGACGGACACCAAGAGACCCAGTACTTC.

V is TRBV7-3 and J is TRBJ2-3, with D tentatively TRBD1 or TRBD2 (6 bases each). Germline V gives CDR1 SGHTA, CDR2 FQGTGA. The CDR3 length is 18 residues. With 4 bases removed from V and 3 bases from J, the gap between germline ends came to 23 bases. DNA for the CDR3: TGTGCCAGCAGCTCCCCTTTTACGACTGGGGGGCCAACAGATACGCAGTATTTT. It translates to CASSSPFTTGGPTDTQYF.

This clonotype was counted many times. V gene TRBV2 combines with J gene TRBJ2-1; 8 positions match TRBD1. CDR1 is SNHLY, CDR2 FYNNEI, per germline. This CDR3 region has 15 residues. V dropped 6 bases and J dropped 3; count of bases not matched to a gene: 7. The chain's CDR3 is CASSGPGGGYNEQFF. For the CDR3, the DNA is TGTGCCAGCAGCGGCCCAGGGGGCGGCTACAATGAGCAGTTCTTC.

The sample holds many counts of this clonotype. This chain joins TRBV27 and TRBJ2-7; D is unresolved. This CDR3 is 13 amino acids long. The germline gives CDR1 MNHEY, CDR2 SMNVEV (reference sequence). V dropped 2 bases and J dropped 3 bases, with 8 bases sitting between them. CDR3 amino acids: CASSLKGYYEQYF. The CDR3 DNA follows: TGTGCCAGCAGTTTAAAGGGTTACTACGAGCAGTACTTC.

V usage is TRBV13 and J usage is TRBJ2-7; perhaps TRBD1 as D (5 bases). Per germline, CDR1 PRHDT and CDR2 FYEKMQ (reference sequence). There are 15 residues in the CDR3. Trimming took 4 bases from V and 0 from J, leaving 13 bases between them. The CDR3, as DNA: TGTGCCAGCAGCTGGACACGAAAAAACTCCTACGAGCAGTACTTC. Protein sequence: CASSWTRKNSYEQYF.

The chain couples TRBV7-2 to TRBJ2-3; D call uncertain. V lost 4 bases and J lost 6, with 14 bases in between. Germline V CDR1 and CDR2: SGHTA, FQGNSA. There are 14 residues in the CDR3. The DNA for the CDR3 is TGTGCCAGCAGCTCCGGACCAGAAAGGGATACGCAGTATTTT. Translating it yields CASSSGPERDTQYF.